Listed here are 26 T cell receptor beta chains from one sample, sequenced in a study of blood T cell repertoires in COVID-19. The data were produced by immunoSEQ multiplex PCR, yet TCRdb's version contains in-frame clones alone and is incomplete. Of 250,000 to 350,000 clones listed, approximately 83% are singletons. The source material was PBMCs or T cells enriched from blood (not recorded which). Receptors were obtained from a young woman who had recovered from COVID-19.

The CDR3 DNA sequence: TGCGCCAGCAGCCGGGAAGGCCATCAGCCCCAGCATTTT. It encodes CASSREGHQPQHF. The chain links TRBV5-1 to TRBJ1-5; D is undetermined. The CDR3 contains 13 residues. Germline CDR1 SGHRS, CDR2 YFSETQ. V shed 4 bases and J shed 5 bases, with 10 bases lying between them. The full variable domain, its missing parts supplied by reference TRBV5-1 and TRBJ1-5, is KAGVTQTPRYLIKTRGQQVTLSCSPISGHRSVSWYQQTPGQGLQFLFEYFSETQRNKGNFPGRFSGRQFSNSRSEMNVSTLELGDSALYLCASSREGHQPQHFGDGTRLSIL.

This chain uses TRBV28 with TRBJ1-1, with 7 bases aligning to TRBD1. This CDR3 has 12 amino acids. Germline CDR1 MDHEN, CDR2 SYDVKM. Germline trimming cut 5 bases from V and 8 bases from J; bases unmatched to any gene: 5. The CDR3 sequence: CASSGHRGEAFF. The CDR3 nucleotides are TGTGCCAGCAGTGGTCACAGGGGCGAAGCTTTCTTT. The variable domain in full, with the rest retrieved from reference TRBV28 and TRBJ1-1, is DVKVTQSSRYLVKRTGEKVFLECVQDMDHENMFWYRQDPGLGLRLIYFSYDVKMKEKGDIPEGYSVSREKKERFSLILESASTNQTSMYLCASSGHRGEAFFGQGTRLTVV.

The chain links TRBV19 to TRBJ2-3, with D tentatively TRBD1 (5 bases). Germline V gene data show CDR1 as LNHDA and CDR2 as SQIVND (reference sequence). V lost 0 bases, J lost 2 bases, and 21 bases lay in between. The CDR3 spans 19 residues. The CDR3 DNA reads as TGTGCCAGTAGTATAGATGGATCGACAGCCTTGACCTTCACAGATACGCAGTATTTT. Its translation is CASSIDGSTALTFTDTQYF.

Here the CDR3 reads CASSERQGFEQYF. CDR3 in DNA: TGTGCCAGCAGCGAAAGACAGGGTTTCGAGCAGTACTTC. This chain joins TRBV7-9 and TRBJ2-7, with 7 bases aligning to TRBD1. CDR3 length equals 13 residues. Germline V gives CDR1 SEHNR, CDR2 FQNEAQ (reference sequence). V shed 5 bases, J shed 6 bases, and the junction held 7 bases outside the gene matches.

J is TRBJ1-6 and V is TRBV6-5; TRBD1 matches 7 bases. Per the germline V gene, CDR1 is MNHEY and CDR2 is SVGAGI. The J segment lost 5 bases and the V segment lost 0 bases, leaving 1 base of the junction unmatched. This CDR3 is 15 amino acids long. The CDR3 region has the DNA TGTGCCAGCAGTTACTCGACAGGGAATAATTCACCCCTCCACTTT. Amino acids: CASSYSTGNNSPLHF.

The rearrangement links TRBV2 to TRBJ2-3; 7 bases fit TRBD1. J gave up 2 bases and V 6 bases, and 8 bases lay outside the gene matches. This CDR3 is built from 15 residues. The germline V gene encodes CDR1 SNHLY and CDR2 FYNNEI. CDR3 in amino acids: CASSPGQSYTDTQYF. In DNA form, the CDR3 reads TGTGCCAGCAGCCCGGGACAGAGTTACACAGATACGCAGTATTTT.

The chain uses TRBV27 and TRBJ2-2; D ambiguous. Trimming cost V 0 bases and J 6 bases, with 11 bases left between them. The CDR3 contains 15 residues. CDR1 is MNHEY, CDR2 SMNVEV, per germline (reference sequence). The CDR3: CASSLSILVPGELFF. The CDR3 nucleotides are TGTGCCAGCAGTTTATCGATCTTAGTTCCCGGGGAGCTGTTTTTT.

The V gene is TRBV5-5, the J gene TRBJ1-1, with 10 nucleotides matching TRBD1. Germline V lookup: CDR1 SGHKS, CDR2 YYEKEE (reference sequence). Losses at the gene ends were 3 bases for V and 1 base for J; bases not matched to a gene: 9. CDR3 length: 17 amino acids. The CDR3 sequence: CASSSTGGAFPNTEAFF. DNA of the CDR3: TGTGCCAGCAGCTCGACAGGGGGCGCGTTCCCGAACACTGAAGCTTTCTTT.

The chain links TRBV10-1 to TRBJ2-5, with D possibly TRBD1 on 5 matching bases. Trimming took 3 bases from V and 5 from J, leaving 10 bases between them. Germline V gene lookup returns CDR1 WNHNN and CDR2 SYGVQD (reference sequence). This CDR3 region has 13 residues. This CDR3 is CASSDQGWETQYF. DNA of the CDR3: TGCGCCAGCAGTGATCAGGGATGGGAGACCCAGTACTTC.

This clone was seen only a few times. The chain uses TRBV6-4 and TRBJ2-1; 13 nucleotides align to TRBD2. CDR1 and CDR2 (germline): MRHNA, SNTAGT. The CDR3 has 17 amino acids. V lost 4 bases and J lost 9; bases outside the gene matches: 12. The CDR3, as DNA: TGTGCCAGCAGTGCGAAAGTACTAGCGGGAGGGCATGGTGAGCAGTTCTTC. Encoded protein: CASSAKVLAGGHGEQFF.

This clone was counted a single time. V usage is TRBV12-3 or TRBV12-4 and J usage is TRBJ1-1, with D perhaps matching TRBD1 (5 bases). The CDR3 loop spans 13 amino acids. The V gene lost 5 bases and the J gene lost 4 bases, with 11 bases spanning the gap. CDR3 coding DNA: TGTGCCAGCAGTCCAGGGTTAATCACTGAAGCTTTCTTT. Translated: CASSPGLITEAFF.

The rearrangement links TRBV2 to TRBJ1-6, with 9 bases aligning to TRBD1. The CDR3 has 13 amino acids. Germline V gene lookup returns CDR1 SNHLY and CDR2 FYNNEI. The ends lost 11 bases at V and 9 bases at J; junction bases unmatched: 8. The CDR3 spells CAVYRGRGSPLHF. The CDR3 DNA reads TGTGCCGTTTACAGGGGGCGGGGTTCACCCCTCCACTTT.

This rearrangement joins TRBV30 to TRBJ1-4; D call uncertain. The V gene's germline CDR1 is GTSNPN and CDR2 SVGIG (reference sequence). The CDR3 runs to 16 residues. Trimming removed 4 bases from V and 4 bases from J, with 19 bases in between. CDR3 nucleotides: TGTGCCTGGACCCCCCGAAGGCAGCTAGTTAATGAAAAACTGTTTTTT. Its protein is CAWTPRRQLVNEKLFF.

For the CDR3, the DNA is TGTGCCAGCAATATACAAGGCGGCGGGACCTACGAGCAGTACTTC. Encoded protein: CASNIQGGGTYEQYF. V is TRBV6-5 and J is TRBJ2-7, with D possibly TRBD2 on 6 matching bases. V was shortened by 7 bases and J by 2 bases, with 18 bases between the two germline ends. The CDR3 covers 15 residues. In germline, CDR1 is MNHEY, CDR2 SVGAGI.

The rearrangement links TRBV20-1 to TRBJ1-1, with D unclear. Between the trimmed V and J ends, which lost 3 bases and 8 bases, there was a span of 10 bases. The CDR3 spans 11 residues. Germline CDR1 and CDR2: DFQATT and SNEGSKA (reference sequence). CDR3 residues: CSASTLGEAFF. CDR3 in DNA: TGCAGTGCTAGTACACTCGGGGAAGCTTTCTTT.

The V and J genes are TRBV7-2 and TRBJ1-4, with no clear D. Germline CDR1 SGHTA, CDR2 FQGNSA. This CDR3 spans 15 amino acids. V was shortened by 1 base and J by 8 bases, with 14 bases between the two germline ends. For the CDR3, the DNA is TGTGCCAGCAGCTTAGGAGGGCAGGCCCACGAAAAACTGTTTTTT. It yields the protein CASSLGGQAHEKLFF.

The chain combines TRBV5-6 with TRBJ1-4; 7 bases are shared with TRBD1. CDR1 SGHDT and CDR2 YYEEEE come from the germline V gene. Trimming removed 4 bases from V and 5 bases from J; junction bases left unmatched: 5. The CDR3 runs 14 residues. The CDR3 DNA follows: TGTGCCAGCAGCCCACAGGGGATCAATGAAAAACTGTTTTTT. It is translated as CASSPQGINEKLFF. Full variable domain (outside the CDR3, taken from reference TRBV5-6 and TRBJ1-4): DAGVTQSPTHLIKTRGQQVTLRCSPKSGHDTVSWYQQALGQGPQFIFQYYEEEERQRGNFPDRFSGHQFPNYSSELNVNALLLGDSALYLCASSPQGINEKLFFGSGTQLSVL.

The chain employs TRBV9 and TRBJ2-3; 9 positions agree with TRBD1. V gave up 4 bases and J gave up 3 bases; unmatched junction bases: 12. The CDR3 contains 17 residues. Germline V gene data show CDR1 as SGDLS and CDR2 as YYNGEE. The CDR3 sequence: CASSFTRDRAFTDTQYF. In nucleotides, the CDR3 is TGTGCCAGCAGCTTTACCCGGGACAGGGCCTTTACAGATACGCAGTATTTT.

CDR3 in amino acids: CASSQVIRVNEKLFF. DNA for the CDR3: TGTGCCAGCAGCCAAGTTATCAGGGTGAATGAAAAACTGTTTTTT. The chain employs TRBV3-1 (or the pseudogene TRBV3-2) and TRBJ1-4, with D tentatively TRBD1 (5 bases). Germline V gene sequence: CDR1 LGHDT, CDR2 YNNKEL (reference sequence). The CDR3 covers 15 residues. The V end lost 1 base, the J end lost 5 bases, and 11 bases lay between the germline ends.

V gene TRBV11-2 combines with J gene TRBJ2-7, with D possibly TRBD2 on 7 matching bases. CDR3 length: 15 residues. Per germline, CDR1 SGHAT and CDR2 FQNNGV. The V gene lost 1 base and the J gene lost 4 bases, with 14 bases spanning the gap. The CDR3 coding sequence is TGTGCCAGCAGCTTAGGGGGAAGGGGGGGTTACGAGCAGTACTTC. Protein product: CASSLGGRGGYEQYF.

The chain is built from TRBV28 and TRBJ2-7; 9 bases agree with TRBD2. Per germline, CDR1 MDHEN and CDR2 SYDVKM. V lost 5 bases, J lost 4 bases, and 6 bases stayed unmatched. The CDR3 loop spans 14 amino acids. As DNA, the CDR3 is TGTGCCAGCAGTGTACATAGCGGGAGTTACGAGCAGTACTTC. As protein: CASSVHSGSYEQYF. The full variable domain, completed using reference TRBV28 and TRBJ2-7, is DVKVTQSSRYLVKRTGEKVFLECVQDMDHENMFWYRQDPGLGLRLIYFSYDVKMKEKGDIPEGYSVSREKKERFSLILESASTNQTSMYLCASSVHSGSYEQYFGPGTRLTVT.

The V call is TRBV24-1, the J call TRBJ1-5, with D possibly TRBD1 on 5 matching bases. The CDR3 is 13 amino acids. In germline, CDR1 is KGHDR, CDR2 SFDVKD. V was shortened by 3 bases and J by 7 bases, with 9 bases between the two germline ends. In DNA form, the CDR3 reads TGTGCCACCAGTGATCGAAGGGGACAGCCCCAGCATTTT. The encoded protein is CATSDRRGQPQHF.

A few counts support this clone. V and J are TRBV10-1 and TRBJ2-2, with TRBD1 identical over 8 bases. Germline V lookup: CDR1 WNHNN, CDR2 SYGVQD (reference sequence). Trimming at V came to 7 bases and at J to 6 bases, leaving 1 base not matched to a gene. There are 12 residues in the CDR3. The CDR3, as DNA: TGCGCCAGCATGGACAGGGCCGGGGAGCTGTTTTTT. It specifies CASMDRAGELFF.

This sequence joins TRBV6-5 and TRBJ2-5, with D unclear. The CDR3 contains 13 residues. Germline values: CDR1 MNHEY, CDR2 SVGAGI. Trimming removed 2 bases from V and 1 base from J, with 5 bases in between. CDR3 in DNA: TGTGCCAGCAGTTACGGCGGCCAAGAGACCCAGTACTTC. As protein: CASSYGGQETQYF.

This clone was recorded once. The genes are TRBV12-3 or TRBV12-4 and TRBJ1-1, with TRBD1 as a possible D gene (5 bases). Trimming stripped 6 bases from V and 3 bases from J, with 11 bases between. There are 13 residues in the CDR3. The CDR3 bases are TGTGCCAGCAGGGAAGGACACGACACTGAAGCTTTCTTT. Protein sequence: CASREGHDTEAFF.

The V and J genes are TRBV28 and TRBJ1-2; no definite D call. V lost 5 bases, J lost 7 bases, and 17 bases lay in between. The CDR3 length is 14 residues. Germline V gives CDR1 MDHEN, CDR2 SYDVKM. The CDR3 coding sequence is TGTGCCAGCAGTCCCATTACCCGCCACTCTGGCTACACCTTC. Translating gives CASSPITRHSGYTF.